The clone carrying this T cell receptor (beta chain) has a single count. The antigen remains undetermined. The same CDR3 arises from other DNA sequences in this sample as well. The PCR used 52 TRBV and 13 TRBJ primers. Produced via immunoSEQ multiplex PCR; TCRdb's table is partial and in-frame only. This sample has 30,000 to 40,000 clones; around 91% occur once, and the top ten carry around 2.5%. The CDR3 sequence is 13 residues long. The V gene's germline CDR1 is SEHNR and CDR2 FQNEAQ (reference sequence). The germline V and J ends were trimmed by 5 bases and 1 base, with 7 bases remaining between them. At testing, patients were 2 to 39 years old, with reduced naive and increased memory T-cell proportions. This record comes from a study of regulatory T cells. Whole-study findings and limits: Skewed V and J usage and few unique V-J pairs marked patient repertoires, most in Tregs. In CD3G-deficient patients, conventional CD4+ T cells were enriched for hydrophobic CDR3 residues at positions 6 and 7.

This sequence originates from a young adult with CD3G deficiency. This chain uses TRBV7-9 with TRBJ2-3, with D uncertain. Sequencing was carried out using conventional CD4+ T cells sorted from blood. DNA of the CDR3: TGTGCCAGCAGCCTCGGCGGCACAGATACGCAGTATTTT. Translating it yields CASSLGGTDTQYF. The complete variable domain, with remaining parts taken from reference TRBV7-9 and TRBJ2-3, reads DTGVSQNPRHKITKRGQNVTFRCDPISEHNRLYWYRQTLGQGPEFLTYFQNEAQLEKSRLLSDRFSAERPKGSFSTLEIQRTEQGDSAMYLCASSLGGTDTQYFGPGTRLTVL.